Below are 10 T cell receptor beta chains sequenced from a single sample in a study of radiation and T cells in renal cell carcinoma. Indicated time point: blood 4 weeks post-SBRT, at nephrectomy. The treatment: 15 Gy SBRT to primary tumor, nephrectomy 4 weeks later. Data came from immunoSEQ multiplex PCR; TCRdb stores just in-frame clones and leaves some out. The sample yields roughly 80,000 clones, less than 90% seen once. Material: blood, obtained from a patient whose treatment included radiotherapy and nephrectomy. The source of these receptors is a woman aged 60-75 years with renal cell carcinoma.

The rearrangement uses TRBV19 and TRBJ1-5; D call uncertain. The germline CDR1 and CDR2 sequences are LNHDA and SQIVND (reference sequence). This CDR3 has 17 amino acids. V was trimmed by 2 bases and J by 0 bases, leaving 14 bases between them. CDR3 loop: CASSIIGRGVSNQPQHF. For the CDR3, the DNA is TGTGCCAGTAGTATAATAGGCCGGGGAGTTAGCAATCAGCCCCAGCATTTT.

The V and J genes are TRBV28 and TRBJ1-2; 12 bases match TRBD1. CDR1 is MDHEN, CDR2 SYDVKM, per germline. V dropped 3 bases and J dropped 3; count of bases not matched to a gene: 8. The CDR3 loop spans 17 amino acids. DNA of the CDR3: TGTGCCAGCAGTTTTTGGGGACAGGGGGCGCACTACTATGGCTACACCTTC. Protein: CASSFWGQGAHYYGYTF.

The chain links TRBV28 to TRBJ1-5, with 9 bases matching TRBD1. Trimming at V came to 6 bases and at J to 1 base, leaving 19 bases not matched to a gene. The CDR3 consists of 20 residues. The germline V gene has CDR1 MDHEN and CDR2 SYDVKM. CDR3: CASSNLKPGQGVFSNQPQHF. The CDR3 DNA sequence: TGTGCCAGCAGCAATCTTAAACCGGGACAGGGAGTATTCAGCAATCAGCCCCAGCATTTT.

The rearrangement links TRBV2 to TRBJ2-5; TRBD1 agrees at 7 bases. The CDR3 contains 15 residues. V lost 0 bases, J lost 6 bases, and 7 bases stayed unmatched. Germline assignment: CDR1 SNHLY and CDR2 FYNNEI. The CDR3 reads CASSEATGSGKTQYF. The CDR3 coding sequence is TGTGCCAGCAGTGAAGCGACAGGGTCTGGGAAGACCCAGTACTTC.

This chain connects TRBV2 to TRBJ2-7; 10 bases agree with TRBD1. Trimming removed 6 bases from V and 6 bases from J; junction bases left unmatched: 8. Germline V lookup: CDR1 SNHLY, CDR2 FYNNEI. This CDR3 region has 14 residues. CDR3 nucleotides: TGTGCCAGCAGCGATTTGTGGACAGGGGGCGAGCAGTACTTC. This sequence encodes CASSDLWTGGEQYF.

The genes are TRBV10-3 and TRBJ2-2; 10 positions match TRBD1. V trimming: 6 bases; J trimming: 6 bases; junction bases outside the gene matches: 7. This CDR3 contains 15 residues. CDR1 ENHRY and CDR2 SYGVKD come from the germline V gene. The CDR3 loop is CAIRPGTGAAGELFF. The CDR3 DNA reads TGTGCCATCAGACCCGGGACAGGGGCGGCCGGGGAGCTGTTTTTT.

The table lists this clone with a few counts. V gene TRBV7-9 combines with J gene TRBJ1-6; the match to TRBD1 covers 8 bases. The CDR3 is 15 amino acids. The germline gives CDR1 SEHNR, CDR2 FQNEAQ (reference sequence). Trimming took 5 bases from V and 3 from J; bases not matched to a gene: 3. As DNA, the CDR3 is TGTGCCAGCAGCCCCGGGACAGGCTATAATTCACCCCTCCACTTT. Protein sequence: CASSPGTGYNSPLHF.

DNA for the CDR3: TGTGCCAGCAGCCGGGACGGTATCTATGGCTACACCTTC. This gives the protein CASSRDGIYGYTF. V gene TRBV11-3 combines with J gene TRBJ1-2; D might be TRBD1 (5 bases). CDR3 length: 13 residues. Germline lookup yields CDR1 SGHNT and CDR2 YENEEA. The V end was cut by 5 bases, the J end by 4 bases, with 11 bases between.

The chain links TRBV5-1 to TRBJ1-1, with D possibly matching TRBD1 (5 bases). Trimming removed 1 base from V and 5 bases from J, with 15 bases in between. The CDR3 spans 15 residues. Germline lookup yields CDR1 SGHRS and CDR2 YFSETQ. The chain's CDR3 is CASSLSIGANTEAFF. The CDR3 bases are TGCGCCAGCAGCTTGTCAATCGGGGCTAATACTGAAGCTTTCTTT.

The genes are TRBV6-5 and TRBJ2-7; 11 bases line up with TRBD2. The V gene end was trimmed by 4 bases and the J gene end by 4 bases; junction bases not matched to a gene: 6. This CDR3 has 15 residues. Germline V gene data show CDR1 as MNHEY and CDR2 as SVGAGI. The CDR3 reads CASSFSGTSGYEQYF. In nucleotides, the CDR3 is TGTGCCAGCAGTTTCTCCGGGACTAGCGGATACGAGCAGTACTTC.